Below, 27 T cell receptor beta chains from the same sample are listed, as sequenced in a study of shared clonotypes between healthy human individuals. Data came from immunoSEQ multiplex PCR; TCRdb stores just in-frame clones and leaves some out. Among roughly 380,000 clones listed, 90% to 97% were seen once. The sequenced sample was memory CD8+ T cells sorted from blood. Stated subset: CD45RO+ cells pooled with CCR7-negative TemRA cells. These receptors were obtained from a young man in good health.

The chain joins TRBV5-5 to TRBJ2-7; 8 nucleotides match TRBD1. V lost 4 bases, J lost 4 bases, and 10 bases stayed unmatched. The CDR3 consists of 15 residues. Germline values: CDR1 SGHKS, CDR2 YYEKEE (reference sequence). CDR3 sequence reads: CASSPQDRGYYEQYF. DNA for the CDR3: TGTGCCAGCAGCCCTCAAGACAGGGGCTATTACGAGCAGTACTTC.

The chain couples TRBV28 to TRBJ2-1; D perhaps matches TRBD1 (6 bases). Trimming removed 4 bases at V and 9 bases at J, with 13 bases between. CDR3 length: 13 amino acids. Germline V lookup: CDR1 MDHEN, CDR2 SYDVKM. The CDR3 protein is CASSSTLGGEQFF. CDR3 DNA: TGTGCCAGCAGTTCAACACTAGGGGGTGAGCAGTTCTTC.

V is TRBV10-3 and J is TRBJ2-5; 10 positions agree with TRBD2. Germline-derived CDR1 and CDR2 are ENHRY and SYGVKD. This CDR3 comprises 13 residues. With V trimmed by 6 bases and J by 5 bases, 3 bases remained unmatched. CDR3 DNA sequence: TGTGCCATCAGGGGGACTAGCGTGGAGACCCAGTACTTC. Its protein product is CAIRGTSVETQYF.

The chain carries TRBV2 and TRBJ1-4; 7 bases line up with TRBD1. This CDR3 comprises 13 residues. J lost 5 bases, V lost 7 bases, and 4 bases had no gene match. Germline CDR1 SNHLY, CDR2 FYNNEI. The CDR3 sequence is CASIRGLNEKLFF. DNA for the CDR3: TGTGCCAGCATAAGGGGGCTGAATGAAAAACTGTTTTTT.

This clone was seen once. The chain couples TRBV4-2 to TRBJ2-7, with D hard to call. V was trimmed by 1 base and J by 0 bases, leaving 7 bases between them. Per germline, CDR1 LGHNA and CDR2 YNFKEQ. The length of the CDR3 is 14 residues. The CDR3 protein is CASSQAVGSYEQYF. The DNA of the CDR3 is TGTGCCAGCAGCCAAGCGGTCGGCTCCTACGAGCAGTACTTC.

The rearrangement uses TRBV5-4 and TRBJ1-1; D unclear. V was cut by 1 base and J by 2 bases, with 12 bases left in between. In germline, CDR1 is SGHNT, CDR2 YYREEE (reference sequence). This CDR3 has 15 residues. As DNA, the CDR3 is TGTGCCAGCAGCTTGTATGTAGGCAAAAACACTGAAGCTTTCTTT. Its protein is CASSLYVGKNTEAFF.

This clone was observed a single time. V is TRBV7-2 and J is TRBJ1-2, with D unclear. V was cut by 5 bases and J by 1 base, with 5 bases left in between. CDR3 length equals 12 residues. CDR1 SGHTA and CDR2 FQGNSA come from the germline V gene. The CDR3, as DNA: TGTGCCAGCAGCGTCATTAACTATGGCTACACCTTC. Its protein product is CASSVINYGYTF.

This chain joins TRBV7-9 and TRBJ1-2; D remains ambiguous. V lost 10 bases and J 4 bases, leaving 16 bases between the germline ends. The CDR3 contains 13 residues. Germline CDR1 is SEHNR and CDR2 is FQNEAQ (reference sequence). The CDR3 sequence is CANEEGIGYGYTF. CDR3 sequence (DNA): TGTGCCAACGAAGAGGGTATAGGCTATGGCTACACCTTC.

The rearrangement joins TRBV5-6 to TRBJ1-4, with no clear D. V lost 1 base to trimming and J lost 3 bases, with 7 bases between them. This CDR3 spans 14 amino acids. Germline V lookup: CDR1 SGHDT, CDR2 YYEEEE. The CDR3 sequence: CASSLRGANEKLFF. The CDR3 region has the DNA TGTGCCAGCAGCTTGCGTGGGGCTAATGAAAAACTGTTTTTT.

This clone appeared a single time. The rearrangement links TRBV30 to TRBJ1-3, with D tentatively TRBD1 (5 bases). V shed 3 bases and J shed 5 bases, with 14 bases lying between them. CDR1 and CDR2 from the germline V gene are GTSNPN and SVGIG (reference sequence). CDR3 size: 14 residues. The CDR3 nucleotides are TGTGCCTGGAGCAGTAGTGGGGGGAGAAACACCATATATTTT. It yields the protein CAWSSSGGRNTIYF.

The CDR3 protein is CASSSVAGEQETQYF. CDR3 coding DNA: TGTGCCAGCAGTTCAGTCGCGGGGGAGCAAGAGACCCAGTACTTC. The chain couples TRBV28 to TRBJ2-5; 7 positions match TRBD2. This CDR3 comprises 15 residues. Germline lookup yields CDR1 MDHEN and CDR2 SYDVKM. The V and J ends lost 4 bases and 2 bases, in that order; junction bases with no gene match: 7.

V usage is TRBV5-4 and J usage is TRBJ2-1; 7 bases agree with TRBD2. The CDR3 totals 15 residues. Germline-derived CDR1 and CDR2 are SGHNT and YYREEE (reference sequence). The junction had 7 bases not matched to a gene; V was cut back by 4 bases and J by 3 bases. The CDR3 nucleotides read TGTGCCAGCAGCCCCGGGACTATAGTCTACAATGAGCAGTTCTTC. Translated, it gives CASSPGTIVYNEQFF. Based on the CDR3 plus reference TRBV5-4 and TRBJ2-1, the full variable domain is ETGVTQSPTHLIKTRGQQVTLRCSSQSGHNTVSWYQQALGQGPQFIFQYYREEENGRGNFPPRFSGLQFPNYSSELNVNALELDDSALYLCASSPGTIVYNEQFFGPGTRLTVL.

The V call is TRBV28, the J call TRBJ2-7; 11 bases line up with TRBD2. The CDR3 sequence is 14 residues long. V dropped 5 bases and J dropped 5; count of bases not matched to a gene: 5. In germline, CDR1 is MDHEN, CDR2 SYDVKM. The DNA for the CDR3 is TGTGCCAGCAGTCCTAGACTAGCGGGGAACGAGCAGTACTTC. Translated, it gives CASSPRLAGNEQYF.

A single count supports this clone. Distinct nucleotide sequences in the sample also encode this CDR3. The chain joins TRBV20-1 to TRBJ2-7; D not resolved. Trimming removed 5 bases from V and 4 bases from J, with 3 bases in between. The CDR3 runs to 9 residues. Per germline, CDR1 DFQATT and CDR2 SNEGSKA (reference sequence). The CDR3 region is CSAGYEQYF. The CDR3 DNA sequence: TGCAGTGCTGGATACGAGCAGTACTTC.

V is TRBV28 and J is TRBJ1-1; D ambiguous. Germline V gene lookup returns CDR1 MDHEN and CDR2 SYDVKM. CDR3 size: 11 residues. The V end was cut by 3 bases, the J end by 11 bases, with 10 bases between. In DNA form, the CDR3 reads TGTGCCAGCAGTTTTCGTGCCGGCGCTTTCTTT. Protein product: CASSFRAGAFF.

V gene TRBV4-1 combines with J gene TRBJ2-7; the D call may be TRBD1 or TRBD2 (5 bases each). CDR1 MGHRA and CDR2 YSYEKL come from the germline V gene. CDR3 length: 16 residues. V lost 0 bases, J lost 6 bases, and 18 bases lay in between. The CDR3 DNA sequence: TGCGCCAGCAGCCAAGATCTGATTGGGACCTTGGGCGAGCAGTACTTC. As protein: CASSQDLIGTLGEQYF.

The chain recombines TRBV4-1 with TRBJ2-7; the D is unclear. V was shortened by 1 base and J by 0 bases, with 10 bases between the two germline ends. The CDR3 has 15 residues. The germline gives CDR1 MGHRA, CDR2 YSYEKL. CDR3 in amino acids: CASSQVWQTSYEQYF. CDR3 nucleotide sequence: TGCGCCAGCAGCCAAGTATGGCAAACCTCCTACGAGCAGTACTTC.

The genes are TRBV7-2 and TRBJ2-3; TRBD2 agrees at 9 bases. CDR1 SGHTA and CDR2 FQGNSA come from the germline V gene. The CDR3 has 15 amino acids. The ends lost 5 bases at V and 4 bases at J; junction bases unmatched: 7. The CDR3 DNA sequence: TGTGCCAGCAGCCTTAGCGGGGGACGGGCAGATACGCAGTATTTT. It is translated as CASSLSGGRADTQYF.

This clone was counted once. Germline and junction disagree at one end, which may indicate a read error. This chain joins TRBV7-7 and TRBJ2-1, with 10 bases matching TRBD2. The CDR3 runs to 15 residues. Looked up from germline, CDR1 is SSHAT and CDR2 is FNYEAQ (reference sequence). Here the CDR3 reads CASSLGLADYNEQFF. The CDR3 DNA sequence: TGTGCTAGCAGCTTAGGACTAGCGGATTACAATGAGCAGTTCTTC.

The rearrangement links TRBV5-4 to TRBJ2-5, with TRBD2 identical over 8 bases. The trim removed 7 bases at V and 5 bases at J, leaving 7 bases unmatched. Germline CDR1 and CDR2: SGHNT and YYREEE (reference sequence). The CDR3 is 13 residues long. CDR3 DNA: TGTGCCAGCGGTCTAGCGGGCGCGGAGACCCAGTACTTC. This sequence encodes CASGLAGAETQYF.

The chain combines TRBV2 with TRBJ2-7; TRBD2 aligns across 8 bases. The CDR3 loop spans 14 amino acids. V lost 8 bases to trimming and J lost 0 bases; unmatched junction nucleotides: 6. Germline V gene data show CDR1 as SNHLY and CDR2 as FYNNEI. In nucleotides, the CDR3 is TGTGCCAGCGCTCAGCGGGAGCCCTCCTACGAGCAGTACTTC. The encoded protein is CASAQREPSYEQYF.

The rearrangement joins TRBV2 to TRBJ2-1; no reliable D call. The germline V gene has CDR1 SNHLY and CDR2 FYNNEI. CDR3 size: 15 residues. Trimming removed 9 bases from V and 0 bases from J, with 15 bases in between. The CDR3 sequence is CASLPLHSSYNEQFF. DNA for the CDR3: TGTGCCAGTTTACCCCTCCATAGCTCCTACAATGAGCAGTTCTTC. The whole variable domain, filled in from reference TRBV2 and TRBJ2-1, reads EPEVTQTPSHQVTQMGQEVILRCVPISNHLYFYWYRQILGQKVEFLVSFYNNEISEKSEIFDDQFSVERPDGSNFTLKIRSTKLEDSAMYFCASLPLHSSYNEQFFGPGTRLTVL.

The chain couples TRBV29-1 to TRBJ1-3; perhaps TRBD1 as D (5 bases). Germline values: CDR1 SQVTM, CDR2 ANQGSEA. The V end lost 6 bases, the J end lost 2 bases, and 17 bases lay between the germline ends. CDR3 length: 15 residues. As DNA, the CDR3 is TGCAGCGTCGCGACAGAGCTTATCGCTGGAAACACCATATATTTT. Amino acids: CSVATELIAGNTIYF. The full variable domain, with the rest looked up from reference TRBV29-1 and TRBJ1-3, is SAVISQKPSRDICQRGTSLTIQCQVDSQVTMMFWYRQQPGQSLTLIATANQGSEATYESGFVIDKFPISRPNLTFSTLTVSNMSPEDSSIYLCSVATELIAGNTIYFGEGSWLTVV.

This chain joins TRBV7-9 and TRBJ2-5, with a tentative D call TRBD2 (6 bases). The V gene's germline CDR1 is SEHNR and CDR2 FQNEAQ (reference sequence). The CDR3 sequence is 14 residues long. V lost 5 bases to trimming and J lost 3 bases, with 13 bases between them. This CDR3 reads CASSRGVAKETQYF. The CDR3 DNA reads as TGTGCCAGCAGCCGCGGGGTCGCGAAAGAGACCCAGTACTTC.

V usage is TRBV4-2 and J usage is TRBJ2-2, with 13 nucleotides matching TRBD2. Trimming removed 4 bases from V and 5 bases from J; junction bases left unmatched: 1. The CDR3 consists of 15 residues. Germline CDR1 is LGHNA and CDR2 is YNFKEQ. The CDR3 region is CASSRLAGGTGELFF. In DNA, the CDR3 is TGTGCCAGCAGCCGACTAGCGGGAGGAACCGGGGAGCTGTTTTTT.

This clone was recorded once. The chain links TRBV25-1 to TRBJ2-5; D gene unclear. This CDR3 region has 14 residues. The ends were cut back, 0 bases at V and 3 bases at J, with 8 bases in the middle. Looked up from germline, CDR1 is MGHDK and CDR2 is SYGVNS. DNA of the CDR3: TGTGCCAGCAGTGAATATATTCTAAAAGAGACCCAGTACTTC. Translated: CASSEYILKETQYF. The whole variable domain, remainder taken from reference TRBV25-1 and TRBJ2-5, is EADIYQTPRYLVIGTGKKITLECSQTMGHDKMYWYQQDPGMELHLIHYSYGVNSTEKGDLSSESTVSRIRTEHFPLTLESARPSHTSQYLCASSEYILKETQYFGPGTRLLVL.

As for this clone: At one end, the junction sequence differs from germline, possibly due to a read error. In nucleotides, the CDR3 is TGCAGTGCCGCCAAGGTAGCAGGACTCCTCTTT. This sequence encodes CSAAKVAGLLF. The chain has TRBV20-1 and TRBJ1-3; D is uncertain. This CDR3 has 11 amino acids. Germline values: CDR1 DFQATT, CDR2 SNEGSKA (reference sequence).